A single sample is the source of the 22 T cell receptor beta chains below, sequenced in a study of cytomegalovirus exposure and HLA in healthy donors. PCR involved 60 Vbeta and 13 Jbeta primers. The protocol was immunoSEQ multiplex PCR, while the TCRdb copy is restricted to in-frame clones and leaves out a portion. The table gives around 150,000 clones; the top ten clones make up 2.7% of it. Sequencing was performed on PBMCs. The origin of the receptors is a middle-aged man in good health and CMV-seronegative.

The J gene is TRBJ2-2, the V gene TRBV27; 9 bases align to TRBD2. J gave up 6 bases and V 5 bases, and 7 bases lay outside the gene matches. This CDR3 comprises 15 residues. Germline CDR1 and CDR2: MNHEY and SMNVEV (reference sequence). CDR3 DNA sequence: TGTGCCAGCAGTAGCGGGACTAGCTATTCCGGGGAGCTGTTTTTT. This codes for CASSSGTSYSGELFF.

The chain carries TRBV4-2 and TRBJ1-2, with D tentatively TRBD1 (5 bases). Deletions cut 0 bases from V and 5 bases from J, with 19 bases between. The CDR3 is made up of 17 amino acids. Germline CDR1 and CDR2: LGHNA and YNFKEQ. The DNA for the CDR3 is TGTGCCAGCAGCCAAGATTCGCAGGACATCGGTTCTTATGGCTACACCTTC. Translating gives CASSQDSQDIGSYGYTF.

The chain couples TRBV7-2 to TRBJ1-2; D not certain. The CDR3 runs to 12 residues. Germline-derived CDR1 and CDR2 are SGHTA and FQGNSA. V was clipped by 5 bases and J by 8 bases, with 12 bases between them. The CDR3 loop is CASSPRAVGYTF. The CDR3 DNA follows: TGTGCCAGCAGCCCGCGGGCGGTGGGCTACACCTTC.

CDR3 in DNA: TGTGCCAGCAGCCAAGTTCTGGCGGGGGGCAAACAAGAGACCCAGTACTTC. Protein product: CASSQVLAGGKQETQYF. This chain uses TRBV4-2 with TRBJ2-5, with 8 bases fitting TRBD2. J gave up 2 bases and V 1 base, and 9 bases lay outside the gene matches. Germline CDR1 is LGHNA and CDR2 is YNFKEQ. This CDR3 has 17 amino acids.

The chain joins TRBV5-6 to TRBJ1-6, with TRBD1 matching 7 bases. CDR1 is SGHDT and CDR2 is YYEEEE in the germline V gene. The length of the CDR3 is 14 residues. Germline trimming cut 4 bases from V and 6 bases from J; bases unmatched to any gene: 4. DNA for the CDR3: TGTGCCAGCAGCCGTGACAGGGCTAATTCACCCCTCCACTTT. Translating gives CASSRDRANSPLHF.

The rearrangement uses TRBV7-2 and TRBJ2-5; 9 bases are a match to TRBD2. Germline V CDR1 and CDR2: SGHTA, FQGNSA. Losses at the gene ends were 10 bases for V and 5 bases for J; bases not matched to a gene: 8. This CDR3 comprises 13 residues. CDR3 in amino acids: CAKAGGPGETQYF. The CDR3 DNA reads TGTGCCAAGGCGGGGGGGCCGGGGGAGACCCAGTACTTC.

This rearrangement joins TRBV13 to TRBJ2-7, with 9 bases fitting TRBD2. J gave up 4 bases and V 6 bases, and 7 bases lay outside the gene matches. This CDR3 is built from 14 residues. Germline V gives CDR1 PRHDT, CDR2 FYEKMQ (reference sequence). The DNA of the CDR3 is TGTGCCAGCAGTTTTTCGACTAGCGGTTACGAGCAGTACTTC. It specifies CASSFSTSGYEQYF. Full variable domain (outside the CDR3, taken from reference TRBV13 and TRBJ2-7): AAGVIQSPRHLIKEKRETATLKCYPIPRHDTVYWYQQGPGQDPQFLISFYEKMQSDKGSIPDRFSAQQFSDYHSELNMSSLELGDSALYFCASSFSTSGYEQYFGPGTRLTVT.

V and J are TRBV25-1 and TRBJ2-7; 10 positions match TRBD2. V lost 5 bases, J lost 4 bases, and 11 bases stayed unmatched. The CDR3 covers 16 residues. The V gene's germline CDR1 is MGHDK and CDR2 SYGVNS. The CDR3 coding sequence is TGTGCCAGCAGTAGCGGGGGGGGGACAGGCTCATACGAGCAGTACTTC. It specifies CASSSGGGTGSYEQYF.

This chain links TRBV9 with TRBJ2-1, with TRBD1 matching 7 bases. From germline, CDR1 is SGDLS and CDR2 YYNGEE. The J segment lost 2 bases and the V segment lost 5 bases, leaving 4 bases of the junction unmatched. CDR3 size: 14 residues. CDR3 region: CASSHRGPYNEQFF. CDR3 DNA sequence: TGTGCCAGCAGTCACAGGGGACCCTACAATGAGCAGTTCTTC. Variable domain in full (rest from reference TRBV9 and TRBJ2-1): DSGVTQTPKHLITATGQRVTLRCSPRSGDLSVYWYQQSLDQGLQFLIQYYNGEERAKGNILERFSAQQFPDLHSELNLSSLELGDSALYFCASSHRGPYNEQFFGPGTRLTVL.

The CDR3 DNA sequence: TGTGCCAGTTGCCGACAGGGACCTAATCAGCCCCAGCATTTT. Protein product: CASCRQGPNQPQHF. This chain connects TRBV28 to TRBJ1-5, with 7 bases matching TRBD1. This CDR3 comprises 14 residues. Per the germline V gene, CDR1 is MDHEN and CDR2 is SYDVKM. The trim removed 9 bases at V and 4 bases at J, leaving 9 bases unmatched.

The chain carries TRBV5-1 and TRBJ1-1, with 10 positions matching TRBD1. Per the germline V gene, CDR1 is SGHRS and CDR2 is YFSETQ. With 4 bases clipped from V and 1 base from J, the junction kept 4 bases outside the gene matches. This CDR3 comprises 15 residues. CDR3 bases: TGCGCCAGCAGCCTACGACAGGGGGCGAACACTGAAGCTTTCTTT. As protein: CASSLRQGANTEAFF. The full variable domain, rest sourced from reference TRBV5-1 and TRBJ1-1, is KAGVTQTPRYLIKTRGQQVTLSCSPISGHRSVSWYQQTPGQGLQFLFEYFSETQRNKGNFPGRFSGRQFSNSRSEMNVSTLELGDSALYLCASSLRQGANTEAFFGQGTRLTVV.

This chain joins TRBV5-1 and TRBJ2-2; D unresolved. Trimming removed 5 bases from V and 4 bases from J, with 12 bases in between. The CDR3 consists of 14 residues. Per the germline V gene, CDR1 is SGHRS and CDR2 is YFSETQ. CDR3: CASSLTISTGELFF. As DNA, the CDR3 is TGCGCCAGCAGTCTGACAATCTCCACCGGGGAGCTGTTTTTT.

The rearrangement links TRBV5-4 to TRBJ1-2; D gene ambiguous. CDR3 length: 15 residues. Germline assignment: CDR1 SGHNT and CDR2 YYREEE (reference sequence). The ends were cut back, 0 bases at V and 6 bases at J, with 15 bases in the middle. As DNA, the CDR3 is TGTGCCAGCAGCTTGGGCGGGGTGCTGAGGGATGGCTACACCTTC. Protein product: CASSLGGVLRDGYTF.

This rearrangement joins TRBV5-4 to TRBJ2-2; D might be TRBD1 (5 bases). V lost 3 bases and J 2 bases, leaving 11 bases between the germline ends. The CDR3 has 15 amino acids. Germline V gives CDR1 SGHNT, CDR2 YYREEE (reference sequence). CDR3: CASSSRQSNTGELFF. CDR3 bases: TGTGCCAGCAGCTCCAGACAGTCCAACACCGGGGAGCTGTTTTTT.

The V and J genes are TRBV6-5 and TRBJ1-2, with TRBD1 matching over 7 bases. Trimming cost V 5 bases and J 2 bases; bases outside gene matches: 2. Germline-derived CDR1 and CDR2 are MNHEY and SVGAGI. This CDR3 region has 13 residues. CDR3 DNA sequence: TGTGCCAGCAGTCAGACAGGGAACTATGGCTACACCTTC. Its protein product is CASSQTGNYGYTF.

The chain couples TRBV29-1 to TRBJ1-2; TRBD1 aligns across 7 bases. Trimming cost V 0 bases and J 7 bases; bases outside gene matches: 11. The V gene's germline CDR1 is SQVTM and CDR2 ANQGSEA. The CDR3 is made up of 15 amino acids. The CDR3 sequence is CSVEDPWTGGRGYTF. In DNA, the CDR3 is TGCAGCGTTGAAGATCCCTGGACAGGAGGTCGTGGCTACACCTTC.

The chain carries TRBV5-1 and TRBJ2-7, with 7 bases lining up with TRBD1. The V gene end was trimmed by 4 bases and the J gene end by 5 bases; junction bases not matched to a gene: 15. CDR1 SGHRS and CDR2 YFSETQ come from the germline V gene. CDR3 length equals 16 residues. CDR3 sequence reads: CASSRLRQGADHEQYF. The CDR3 bases are TGCGCCAGCAGCCGGTTAAGACAGGGAGCGGACCACGAGCAGTACTTC.

The rearrangement links TRBV10-3 to TRBJ2-3, with 7 nucleotides matching TRBD1. The CDR3 contains 15 residues. V shed 6 bases and J 0 bases; nucleotides not matched to a gene: 6. From germline, CDR1 is ENHRY and CDR2 SYGVKD. CDR3 amino acids: CAISAGTASTDTQYF. The CDR3 DNA follows: TGTGCCATCAGCGCCGGGACAGCTAGCACAGATACGCAGTATTTT.

This rearrangement joins TRBV21-1 to TRBJ2-5; TRBD2, as called in the table, went unchecked against the DNA. TRBV21-1 corresponds to a pseudogene. CDR3 length equals 15 residues. CDR3 protein: CASSKPHGVRETQYF. The CDR3 DNA reads as TGTGCCAGCAGCAAGCCCCACGGAGTTCGAGAGACCCAGTACTTC.

The chain links TRBV7-2 to TRBJ1-1; 8 bases are a match to TRBD1. The CDR3 totals 15 residues. The trim removed 1 base at V and 6 bases at J, leaving 7 bases unmatched. Germline V CDR1 and CDR2: SGHTA, FQGNSA. The CDR3 DNA sequence: TGTGCCAGCAGCTTAGTGTTCGACAGGGGTGCTGAAGCTTTCTTT. This sequence encodes CASSLVFDRGAEAFF.

The CDR3 DNA reads TGTGCCAGCAACCGTTACCGGGAGGACACTGAAGCTTTCTTT. As protein: CASNRYREDTEAFF. V usage is TRBV9 and J usage is TRBJ1-1; D unresolved. This CDR3 is 14 amino acids long. CDR1 and CDR2 from the germline V gene are SGDLS and YYNGEE. The V end lost 6 bases, the J end lost 3 bases, and 15 bases lay between the germline ends.

V and J are TRBV5-1 and TRBJ2-1; the D gene is possibly TRBD2 (6 bases). The V gene's germline CDR1 is SGHRS and CDR2 YFSETQ. Trimming took off 0 bases at V and 0 bases at J, with 7 bases between the two ends. The CDR3 is 15 amino acids. CDR3 amino acids: CASSLDGGSYNEQFF. CDR3 nucleotide sequence: TGCGCCAGCAGCTTGGACGGGGGCTCCTACAATGAGCAGTTCTTC.